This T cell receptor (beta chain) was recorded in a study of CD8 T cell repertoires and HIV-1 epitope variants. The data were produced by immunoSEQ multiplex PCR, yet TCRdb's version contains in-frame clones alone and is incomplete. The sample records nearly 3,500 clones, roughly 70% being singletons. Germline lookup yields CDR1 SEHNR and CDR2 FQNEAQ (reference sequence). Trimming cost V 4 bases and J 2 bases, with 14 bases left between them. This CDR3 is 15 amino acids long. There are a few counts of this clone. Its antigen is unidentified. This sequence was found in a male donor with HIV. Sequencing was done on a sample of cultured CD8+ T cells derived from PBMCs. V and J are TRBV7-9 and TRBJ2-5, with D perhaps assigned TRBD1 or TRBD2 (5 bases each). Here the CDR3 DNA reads TGTGCCAGCAGCTCCCCTGGGACGTTGCAAGAGACCCAGTACTTC. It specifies CASSSPGTLQETQYF. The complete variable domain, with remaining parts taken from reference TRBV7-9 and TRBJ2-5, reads DTGVSQNPRHKITKRGQNVTFRCDPISEHNRLYWYRQTLGQGPEFLTYFQNEAQLEKSRLLSDRFSAERPKGSFSTLEIQRTEQGDSAMYLCASSSPGTLQETQYFGPGTRLLVL.